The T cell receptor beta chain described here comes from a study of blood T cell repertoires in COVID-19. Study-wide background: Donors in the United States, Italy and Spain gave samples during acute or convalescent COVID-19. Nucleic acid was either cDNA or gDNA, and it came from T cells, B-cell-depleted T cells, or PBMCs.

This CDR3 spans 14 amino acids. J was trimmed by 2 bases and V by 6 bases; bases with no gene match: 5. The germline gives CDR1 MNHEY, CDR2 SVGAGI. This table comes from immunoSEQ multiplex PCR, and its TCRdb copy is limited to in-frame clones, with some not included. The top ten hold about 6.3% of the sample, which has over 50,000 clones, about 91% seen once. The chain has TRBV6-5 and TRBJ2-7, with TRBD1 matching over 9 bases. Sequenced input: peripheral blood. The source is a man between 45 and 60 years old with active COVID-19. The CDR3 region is CASSRGQGPYEQYF. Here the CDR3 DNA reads TGTGCCAGCAGCCGAGGACAGGGGCCCTACGAGCAGTACTTC.